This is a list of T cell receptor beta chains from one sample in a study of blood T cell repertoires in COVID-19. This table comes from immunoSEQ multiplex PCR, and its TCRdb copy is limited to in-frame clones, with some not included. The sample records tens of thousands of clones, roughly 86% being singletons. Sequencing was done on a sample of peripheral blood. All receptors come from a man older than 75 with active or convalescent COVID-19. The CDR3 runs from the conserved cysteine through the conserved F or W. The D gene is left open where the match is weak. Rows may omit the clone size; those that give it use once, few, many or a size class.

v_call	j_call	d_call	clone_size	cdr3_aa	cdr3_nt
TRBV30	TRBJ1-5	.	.	CAWQQDSNQPQHF	TGTGCCTGGCAACAGGACAGCAATCAGCCCCAGCATTTT
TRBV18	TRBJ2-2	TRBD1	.	CASSLGTGNTGELFF	TGTGCCAGCTCACTGGGGACAGGGAACACCGGGGAGCTGTTTTTT
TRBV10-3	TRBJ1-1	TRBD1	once	CAISQTGMGEAFF	TGTGCCATCAGCCAGACAGGGATGGGCGAAGCTTTCTTT
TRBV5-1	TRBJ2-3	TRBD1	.	CASTEMTGGSTDTQYF	TGCGCCAGCACCGAAATGACAGGGGGCAGCACAGATACGCAGTATTTT
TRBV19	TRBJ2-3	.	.	CASSKDRSDTQYF	TGTGCCAGTAGTAAGGACAGATCAGATACGCAGTATTTT
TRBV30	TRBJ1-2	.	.	CAWSVGQYGYTF	TGTGCCTGGAGCGTTGGGCAGTATGGCTACACCTTC
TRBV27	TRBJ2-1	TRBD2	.	CASRRYGTSGTQEQFF	TGTGCCAGCAGAAGGTATGGGACTAGCGGGACACAGGAGCAGTTCTTC
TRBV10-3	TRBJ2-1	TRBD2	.	CATSTTGTSGESSYNEQFF	TGTGCCACGTCGACCACCGGGACTAGCGGAGAAAGCTCCTACAATGAGCAGTTCTTC
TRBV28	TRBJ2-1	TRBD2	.	CASRTTTSGGAHNEQFF	TGTGCCAGCAGAACTACAACTAGCGGGGGGGCCCACAATGAGCAGTTCTTC
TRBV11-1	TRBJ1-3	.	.	CASSLNPVSTGNTIYF	TGTGCCAGCAGCTTAAACCCAGTCAGTACCGGAAACACCATATATTTT
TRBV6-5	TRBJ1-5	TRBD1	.	CASRRDRARNQPQHF	TGTGCCAGCAGACGCGACAGGGCGCGCAATCAGCCCCAGCATTTT
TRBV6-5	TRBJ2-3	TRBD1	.	CASSTGQGLTQYF	TGTGCCAGCAGTACTGGACAGGGCCTAACGCAGTATTTT
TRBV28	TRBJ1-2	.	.	CASRTGLVYGYTF	TGTGCCAGCCGTACGGGGTTGGTTTATGGCTACACCTTC
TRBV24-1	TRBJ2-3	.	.	CATSDLGNTDTQYF	TGTGCCACCAGTGATTTGGGCAACACAGATACGCAGTATTTT
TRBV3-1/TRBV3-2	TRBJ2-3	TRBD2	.	CASRTSGYSTDTQYF	TGTGCCTCCCGGACTAGCGGGTATAGCACAGATACGCAGTATTTT
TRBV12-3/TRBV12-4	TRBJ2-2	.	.	CASSHSTAGELFF	TGTGCCAGCAGTCACTCTACCGCCGGGGAGCTGTTTTTT
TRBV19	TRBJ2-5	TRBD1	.	CASSRDRAQETQYF	TGTGCCAGTAGTAGGGACAGGGCACAAGAGACCCAGTACTTC